Listed below are T cell receptor beta chains from one sample, sequenced in a study of shared clonotypes between healthy human individuals. Method: immunoSEQ multiplex PCR; TCRdb's copy keeps in-frame clones and lacks some. The data hold roughly 890,000 clones, with approximately 92% observed a single time. The sequenced material came from naive CD8+ T cells sorted from blood. The receptors come from a man younger than 40 in good health. Both conserved end residues are trimmed from each CDR3.

j_gene | v_gene | CDR3aa
TRBJ2-7 | TRBV5-1 | ASSTTTSGSSYEQY
TRBJ2-1 | TRBV7-9 | ASSSTVLRVSYNEQF
TRBJ2-3 | TRBV27 | ASSQLGGFADTQY
TRBJ2-1 | TRBV4-1 | ASSQSGGSPYNEQF
TRBJ1-1 | TRBV6-1 | ASSETPRPLNTEAF
TRBJ2-1 | TRBV6-5 | ASSYSGAFGNEQF
TRBJ2-7 | TRBV7-6 | ASSLAPNEQY
TRBJ1-2 | TRBV10-1 | ASSETRAGLPAGYT
TRBJ1-1 | TRBV7-9 | ASSGGQGGDTEAF
TRBJ2-5 | TRBV6-1 | ASSEVHWETQY
TRBJ2-3 | TRBV9 | ASSVDGALSTDTQY
TRBJ1-1 | TRBV25-1 | ASSDSKKQAKNTEAF
TRBJ2-7 | TRBV28 | ASFSSTDQDYEQY
TRBJ2-7 | TRBV2 | ASRSGVTYEQY
TRBJ2-2 | TRBV7-9 | ASSFRSGELF
TRBJ2-2 | TRBV19 | ASSFSGGPLTGELF
TRBJ2-1 | TRBV7-8 | ASSIRLAGEGNEQF
TRBJ2-7 | TRBV9 | ASSPGVGAGVYEQY
TRBJ2-1 | TRBV11-2 | ASSLELDATSYNEQF
TRBJ1-1 | TRBV27 | ASSLLDSLNTEAF
TRBJ1-4 | TRBV27 | ASSLGQGGREKLF
TRBJ2-3 | TRBV29-1 | SVNSPATRLAGLHTDTQY
TRBJ2-3 | TRBV4-1 | ASSRGTGTADTQY
TRBJ2-7 | TRBV5-4 | ASSLVGGRDEQY
TRBJ2-7 | TRBV14 | ASSQALQGAHEQY
TRBJ2-5 | TRBV9 | ASSVEGLQETQY
TRBJ1-4 | TRBV7-6 | ASSLFQGYEKLF
TRBJ2-7 | TRBV7-9 | ASKGGFLAN
TRBJ2-3 | TRBV18 | ASSLVRGSTDTQY
TRBJ2-6 | TRBV29-1 | SVGGDPLSGANVLT
TRBJ2-7 | TRBV4-3 | ASSPGRRSYEQY
TRBJ1-2 | TRBV4-3 | ASSLVGGNYGYT